This T cell receptor (beta chain) was sequenced during a study of T cell changes during pregnancy in multiple sclerosis. Deletions cut 0 bases from V and 4 bases from J, with 12 bases between. The CDR3 has 15 amino acids. Germline CDR1 is LNHNV and CDR2 is YYDKDF (reference sequence). The repertoire was sequenced with immunoSEQ multiplex PCR; TCRdb's copy has only in-frame clones and lacks some. Of approximately 83,000 clones listed, approximately 95% are singletons. This sequence joins TRBV15 and TRBJ2-5, with a weak D call TRBD1 (6 bases). Sequencing used peripheral blood, obtained in the first trimester of pregnancy. The origin of this receptor is a female donor with multiple sclerosis, enrolled in a pregnancy study. The CDR3 protein is CATSRDGSQGETQYF. The CDR3 DNA sequence: TGTGCCACCAGCAGAGATGGGTCACAGGGAGAGACCCAGTACTTC.